This entry lists 26 T cell receptor beta chains sequenced from one sample in a study of blood T cell repertoires in COVID-19. This table comes from immunoSEQ multiplex PCR, and its TCRdb copy is limited to in-frame clones, with some not included. The data show approximately 210,000 clones, with 88% seen just once and 5.5% to 7% held by the top ten. Sequencing input: peripheral blood. Every receptor here comes from a woman between 40 and 55 years old who had recovered from COVID-19.

The genes are TRBV9 and TRBJ2-3; possibly TRBD2 for D (5 bases). This CDR3 region has 14 residues. Germline V gene lookup returns CDR1 SGDLS and CDR2 YYNGEE. The germline V and J ends were trimmed by 3 bases and 2 bases, with 10 bases remaining between them. DNA for the CDR3: TGTGCCAGCAGCGAATTACTAGTCACAGATACGCAGTATTTT. Its protein is CASSELLVTDTQYF.

As concerns this clone: At one of its ends the junction is not consistent with the germline gene, which may arise from a read error. Within the sample, other DNA sequences also encode this same CDR3. J is TRBJ1-5 and V is TRBV6-5, with D tentatively TRBD1 (6 bases). CDR3 length: 15 residues. Per germline, CDR1 MNHEY and CDR2 SVGAGI. The DNA for the CDR3 is TGCGCCAGCAGGGGTCCAGGTGGCGGCAATCAGCCCCAGCATTTT. This translates into CASRGPGGGNQPQHF.

The chain uses TRBV30 and TRBJ2-7; TRBD2 agrees at 11 bases. J gave up 0 bases and V 3 bases, and 4 bases lay outside the gene matches. CDR1 GTSNPN and CDR2 SVGIG come from the germline V gene (reference sequence). This CDR3 is built from 15 residues. CDR3: CAWSRLAGFSYEQYF. CDR3 bases: TGTGCCTGGAGCAGACTAGCGGGATTCTCCTACGAGCAGTACTTC. The full variable domain, rest sourced from reference TRBV30 and TRBJ2-7, is SQTIHQWPATLVQPVGSPLSLECTVEGTSNPNLYWYRQAAGRGLQLLFYSVGIGQISSEVPQNLSASRPQDRQFILSSKKLLLSDSGFYLCAWSRLAGFSYEQYFGPGTRLTVT.

In its sample, this clone was seen once. This sequence joins TRBV13 and TRBJ1-1; D gene uncertain. V shed 4 bases and J shed 4 bases, with 13 bases lying between them. Germline lookup yields CDR1 PRHDT and CDR2 FYEKMQ (reference sequence). The CDR3 has 14 amino acids. CDR3: CASSSHLGGTEAFF. CDR3 bases: TGTGCCAGCAGCTCCCACCTGGGAGGCACTGAAGCTTTCTTT.

The chain carries TRBV27 and TRBJ2-7, with a weak D call TRBD2 (5 bases). In germline, CDR1 is MNHEY, CDR2 SMNVEV (reference sequence). V shed 2 bases and J shed 2 bases, with 13 bases lying between them. There are 15 residues in the CDR3. The CDR3 DNA sequence: TGTGCCAGCAGTTTAGCACCCGACGGGGCCTACGAGCAGTACTTC. Its translation is CASSLAPDGAYEQYF.

The chain's CDR3 is CAWGPGSGIVYEQYF. The CDR3 DNA sequence: TGTGCCTGGGGGCCGGGGAGCGGGATCGTCTACGAGCAGTACTTC. The chain combines TRBV30 with TRBJ2-7; 7 nucleotides agree with TRBD2. The CDR3 is 15 residues long. Losses at the gene ends were 5 bases for V and 3 bases for J; bases not matched to a gene: 13. From germline, CDR1 is GTSNPN and CDR2 SVGIG (reference sequence).

The chain couples TRBV15 to TRBJ2-3; 16 nucleotides line up with TRBD2. V shed 0 bases and J 5 bases; nucleotides not matched to a gene: 5. Germline CDR1 reads LNHNV; CDR2 reads YYDKDF (reference sequence). This CDR3 has 18 amino acids. The CDR3 DNA follows: TGTGCCACCAGCAGAGATTTGGGACTAGCGGGAGGGATAGATACGCAGTATTTT. Its translation: CATSRDLGLAGGIDTQYF. The whole variable domain, filled in from reference TRBV15 and TRBJ2-3, reads DAMVIQNPRYQVTQFGKPVTLSCSQTLNHNVMYWYQQKSSQAPKLLFHYYDKDFNNEADTPDNFQSRRPNTSFCFLDIRSPGLGDTAMYLCATSRDLGLAGGIDTQYFGPGTRLTVL.

V gene TRBV4-2 combines with J gene TRBJ2-2, with 9 bases fitting TRBD2. CDR1 is LGHNA, CDR2 YNFKEQ, per germline. V was pared by 1 base and J by 6 bases, with 12 bases of the junction left unmatched. This CDR3 comprises 18 residues. The CDR3 region has the DNA TGTGCCAGCAGCCAAGTCGCGGGAGGGAAAGGTCCTTCCGGGGAGCTGTTTTTT. It specifies CASSQVAGGKGPSGELFF.

This clone showed up just a few times. This rearrangement joins TRBV30 to TRBJ1-1; D unclear. V dropped 2 bases and J dropped 1 base, with 5 bases sitting between them. Germline V CDR1 and CDR2: GTSNPN, SVGIG (reference sequence). CDR3 length: 12 amino acids. CDR3 coding DNA: TGTGCCTGGAGTCTCCCGAACACTGAAGCTTTCTTT. Protein product: CAWSLPNTEAFF.

The V call is TRBV30, the J call TRBJ2-1; 7 nucleotides align to TRBD2. The germline V gene encodes CDR1 GTSNPN and CDR2 SVGIG (reference sequence). V lost 4 bases, J lost 8 bases, and 14 bases stayed unmatched. This CDR3 region has 15 residues. This CDR3 reads CAWTPPGTMVYEQFF. CDR3 nucleotides: TGTGCCTGGACCCCCCCCGGGACTATGGTCTATGAGCAGTTCTTC. Full variable domain (remainder filled in from reference TRBV30 and TRBJ2-1): SQTIHQWPATLVQPVGSPLSLECTVEGTSNPNLYWYRQAAGRGLQLLFYSVGIGQISSEVPQNLSASRPQDRQFILSSKKLLLSDSGFYLCAWTPPGTMVYEQFFGPGTRLTVL.

This chain uses TRBV19 with TRBJ2-3, with TRBD2 identical over 9 bases. Germline assignment: CDR1 LNHDA and CDR2 SQIVND (reference sequence). CDR3 size: 14 residues. After removal of 1 base from V and 4 bases from J, the junction contained 0 bases not matched to a gene. The DNA for the CDR3 is TGTGCCAGTAGTATAGGACTAGCGGCAGATACGCAGTATTTT. Translated, it gives CASSIGLAADTQYF.

The genes are TRBV19 and TRBJ1-2; possible D gene TRBD1, 6 bases. Looked up from germline, CDR1 is LNHDA and CDR2 is SQIVND (reference sequence). CDR3 length equals 12 residues. Trimming took 8 bases from V and 7 from J, leaving 14 bases between them. The CDR3: CASQAGGTGYTF. CDR3 coding DNA: TGTGCCAGTCAAGCGGGGGGCACTGGCTACACCTTC.

The chain is built from TRBV9 and TRBJ2-1, with a weak D call TRBD2 (6 bases). Trimming left V 3 bases short and J 3 bases short, with 13 bases between. The CDR3 covers 15 residues. CDR1 SGDLS and CDR2 YYNGEE come from the germline V gene. The CDR3 region is CASSASGLIYNEQFF. CDR3 DNA sequence: TGTGCCAGCAGCGCCTCCGGACTAATCTACAATGAGCAGTTCTTC.

The rearrangement joins TRBV7-2 to TRBJ1-2; 8 nucleotides align to TRBD1. Germline V gene data show CDR1 as SGHTA and CDR2 as FQGNSA. V dropped 1 base and J dropped 4; count of bases not matched to a gene: 2. The CDR3 sequence is 14 residues long. CDR3 nucleotides: TGTGCCAGCAGCTTAGGGACAGGGCCCTATGGCTACACCTTC. It yields the protein CASSLGTGPYGYTF. The variable domain in full, with the rest retrieved from reference TRBV7-2 and TRBJ1-2, is GAGVSQSPSNKVTEKGKDVELRCDPISGHTALYWYRQSLGQGLEFLIYFQGNSAPDKSGLPSDRFSAERTGGSVSTLTIQRTQQEDSAVYLCASSLGTGPYGYTFGSGTRLTVV.

This rearrangement joins TRBV6-6 to TRBJ2-7, with TRBD1 matching over 7 bases. V shed 6 bases and J 0 bases; nucleotides not matched to a gene: 8. The CDR3 totals 15 residues. Germline assignment: CDR1 MNHNY and CDR2 SVGAGI (reference sequence). The CDR3 protein is CASRQGQASSYEQYF. In DNA, the CDR3 is TGTGCCAGCAGACAAGGACAGGCCAGCTCCTACGAGCAGTACTTC.

The gene calls are TRBV10-3 and TRBJ1-2, with D perhaps matching TRBD1 (5 bases). CDR1 and CDR2 (germline): ENHRY, SYGVKD. This CDR3 is 16 amino acids long. V lost 2 bases to trimming and J lost 3 bases, with 16 bases between them. The CDR3 here is CAISETATDPHYGYTF. CDR3 DNA: TGTGCCATCAGTGAGACAGCGACAGACCCCCACTATGGCTACACCTTC.

This sequence joins TRBV11-2 and TRBJ2-7, with no clear D. The CDR3 spans 12 residues. Germline lookup yields CDR1 SGHAT and CDR2 FQNNGV. V was clipped by 2 bases and J by 3 bases, with 5 bases between them. CDR3: CASSLNSYEQYF. The CDR3 DNA sequence: TGTGCCAGCAGCTTAAACAGCTACGAGCAGTACTTC.

The chain carries TRBV27 and TRBJ2-2; D unclear. This CDR3 comprises 15 residues. With 2 bases removed from V and 1 base from J, the gap between germline ends came to 8 bases. Germline CDR1 is MNHEY and CDR2 is SMNVEV (reference sequence). This chain's CDR3 is CASSLMTLNTGELFF. The CDR3 DNA reads as TGTGCCAGCAGTTTAATGACACTGAACACCGGGGAGCTGTTTTTT.

The chain employs TRBV24-1 and TRBJ2-5, with 9 bases fitting TRBD2. Germline-derived CDR1 and CDR2 are KGHDR and SFDVKD. V lost 9 bases to trimming and J lost 2 bases; unmatched junction nucleotides: 9. This CDR3 has 15 amino acids. In DNA, the CDR3 is TGTGCCACCGAAGTGAAACTAGCGGGTCAAGAGACCCAGTACTTC. Its translation: CATEVKLAGQETQYF.

This chain uses TRBV7-2 with TRBJ2-1; 11 nucleotides agree with TRBD2. V dropped 4 bases and J dropped 3; count of bases not matched to a gene: 2. Germline values: CDR1 SGHTA, CDR2 FQGNSA. CDR3 length equals 15 residues. CDR3 in DNA: TGTGCCAGCAGCTACGGACTAGCGGGCTACAATGAGCAGTTCTTC. This gives the protein CASSYGLAGYNEQFF.

Only one count was recorded for this clone. The chain recombines TRBV6-6 with TRBJ2-7, with 10 bases identical to TRBD1. The CDR3 is 14 amino acids. The germline V gene has CDR1 MNHNY and CDR2 SVGAGI (reference sequence). CDR3 amino acids: CDIGNRDRGHEQYF. DNA for the CDR3: TGTGACATCGGTAACCGGGACAGGGGCCACGAGCAGTACTTC.

The J gene is TRBJ1-5, the V gene TRBV18; possibly TRBD1 for D (6 bases). There are 18 residues in the CDR3. The V end lost 0 bases, the J end lost 2 bases, and 17 bases lay between the germline ends. Germline values: CDR1 KGHSH, CDR2 LQKENI. CDR3 region: CASSPPRQGIGGNQPQHF. For the CDR3, the DNA is TGTGCCAGCTCACCACCGCGGCAGGGGATAGGGGGCAATCAGCCCCAGCATTTT. Filled out from reference TRBV18 and TRBJ1-5, the complete variable domain reads NAGVMQNPRHLVRRRGQEARLRCSPMKGHSHVYWYRQLPEEGLKFMVYLQKENIIDESGMPKERFSAEFPKEGPSILRIQQVVRGDSAAYFCASSPPRQGIGGNQPQHFGDGTRLSIL.

J is TRBJ1-4 and V is TRBV6-2 or TRBV6-3; D is uncertain. Trimming removed 2 bases at V and 0 bases at J, with 10 bases between. Germline V gene data show CDR1 as MNHEY and CDR2 as SVGEGT. This CDR3 has 16 amino acids. DNA of the CDR3: TGTGCCAGCAGTTACCCTGTCGGAGCAACTAATGAAAAACTGTTTTTT. This gives the protein CASSYPVGATNEKLFF.

This chain joins TRBV9 and TRBJ2-3, with 8 bases lining up with TRBD2. J was trimmed by 4 bases and V by 1 base; bases with no gene match: 5. CDR1 SGDLS and CDR2 YYNGEE come from the germline V gene. The CDR3 runs 15 residues. CDR3 loop: CASSVTAGVPDTQYF. The CDR3 region has the DNA TGTGCCAGCAGCGTAACAGCGGGAGTGCCAGATACGCAGTATTTT.

The CDR3 here is CASSLSGQGATYEQYF. CDR3 DNA sequence: TGTGCCAGCAGTTTATCGGGACAGGGGGCGACCTACGAGCAGTACTTC. The rearrangement joins TRBV27 to TRBJ2-7, with TRBD1 matching 12 bases. This CDR3 has 16 amino acids. CDR1 is MNHEY and CDR2 is SMNVEV in the germline V gene (reference sequence). Trimming at V came to 0 bases and at J to 2 bases, leaving 2 bases not matched to a gene.

CDR3 in amino acids: CASLRVAGVGGYEQFF. The CDR3, as DNA: TGTGCCAGCCTAAGGGTAGCGGGAGTCGGTGGCTATGAGCAGTTCTTC. The V gene is TRBV19, the J gene TRBJ2-1; TRBD2 agrees at 9 bases. This CDR3 has 16 residues. The germline V gene encodes CDR1 LNHDA and CDR2 SQIVND (reference sequence). J lost 8 bases, V lost 9 bases, and 17 bases had no gene match.